This entry is about one TCR beta chain. These data come from a study of Ad26.COV2.S vaccination and SARS-CoV-2 variants. Indicated treatment: some 19 received Ad26.COV2.S at low or high dose, single or two shots; 5 received placebo; per-sample allocation not given. All samples were drawn on day 63, counting from the first vaccine or placebo injection. Only in-frame clones appear in the TCRdb table, and some are missing; sequencing was by immunoSEQ multiplex PCR. This table holds hundreds of thousands of clones, about nine tenths found once. The germline V gene has CDR1 MNHEY and CDR2 SMNVEV (reference sequence). This CDR3 has 13 amino acids. The V end was cut by 6 bases, the J end by 6 bases, with 11 bases between.

The rearrangement joins TRBV27 to TRBJ2-2; D is perhaps TRBD2 (5 bases). This clonotype was sampled from a person aged 18-60 years who received the Ad26.COV2.S COVID-19 vaccine or a placebo. Specimen: peripheral blood, collected in a trial of Ad26.COV2.S vaccine versus placebo. CDR3 in amino acids: CASREVGSGELFF. In DNA form, the CDR3 reads TGTGCCAGCAGGGAGGTGGGCTCCGGGGAGCTGTTTTTT.